The 15 T cell receptor beta chains reported below all come from one sample, sequenced in a study of blood T cell repertoires in COVID-19. Assay: immunoSEQ multiplex PCR; the TCRdb copy retains only in-frame clones and omits some. Of around 97,000 clones in the sample, about 87% were seen once. What was sequenced was peripheral blood. The receptors come from a human donor in a cohort sampled during active or convalescent COVID-19.

This clone was seen a single time. V usage is TRBV11-2 and J usage is TRBJ1-6, with D possibly matching TRBD1 (6 bases). Germline V gene lookup returns CDR1 SGHAT and CDR2 FQNNGV. V lost 1 base and J lost 5, with 12 bases in between. This CDR3 is 16 amino acids long. The CDR3 coding sequence is TGTGCCAGCAGCTTAGGGTCCGGACAGAATAATTCACCCCTCCACTTT. It yields the protein CASSLGSGQNNSPLHF.

The chain carries TRBV20-1 and TRBJ1-1; 7 nucleotides agree with TRBD1. Germline assignment: CDR1 DFQATT and CDR2 SNEGSKA (reference sequence). V gave up 8 bases and J gave up 4 bases; unmatched junction bases: 4. The CDR3 has 11 amino acids. CDR3 sequence (DNA): TGCAGTCCAGGGGGGCCCACTGAAGCTTTCTTT. Its protein is CSPGGPTEAFF.

The V and J genes are TRBV6-5 and TRBJ1-2, with TRBD1 matching 9 bases. This CDR3 comprises 16 residues. The junction had 10 bases not matched to a gene; V was cut back by 4 bases and J by 4 bases. CDR1 is MNHEY and CDR2 is SVGAGI in the germline V gene. The CDR3 spells CASSSTRTGESYGYTF. CDR3 DNA: TGTGCCAGCAGTTCGACCCGGACAGGGGAGTCCTATGGCTACACCTTC.

This chain joins TRBV10-2 and TRBJ2-2, with 9 bases aligning to TRBD2. After removal of 7 bases from V and 2 bases from J, the junction contained 5 bases not matched to a gene. Germline V CDR1 and CDR2: WSHSY, SAAADI. The CDR3 contains 15 residues. The CDR3, as DNA: TGCGCCAGCAACCCGGGACTAGCCAACACCGGGGAGCTGTTTTTT. This translates into CASNPGLANTGELFF.

V is TRBV18 and J is TRBJ1-1; perhaps TRBD1 as D (6 bases). V lost 5 bases, J lost 5 bases, and 15 bases lay in between. Germline V gives CDR1 KGHSH, CDR2 LQKENI. The length of the CDR3 is 14 residues. CDR3 loop: CASSLTGEGTEAFF. The CDR3, as DNA: TGTGCCAGCTCATTGACAGGCGAAGGAACTGAAGCTTTCTTT.

The chain links TRBV27 to TRBJ1-6; D is uncertain. V was pared by 7 bases and J by 5 bases, with 15 bases between. Germline assignment: CDR1 MNHEY and CDR2 SMNVEV (reference sequence). The length of the CDR3 is 15 residues. The CDR3 region is CASTDLGSHNSPLHF. The CDR3 coding sequence is TGTGCCAGCACGGATCTGGGCTCTCATAATTCACCCCTCCACTTT.

The count of this clone is one. The chain combines TRBV27 with TRBJ1-2; D gene ambiguous. This CDR3 comprises 15 residues. Between the trimmed V and J ends, which lost 3 bases and 0 bases, there was a span of 11 bases. From germline, CDR1 is MNHEY and CDR2 SMNVEV (reference sequence). CDR3 sequence: CASSLTTYSNYGYTF. In DNA, the CDR3 is TGTGCCAGCAGTTTGACGACATATTCTAACTATGGCTACACCTTC.

The CDR3 protein is CASSPWLSGAFF. CDR3 bases: TGTGCCAGCAGCCCATGGCTCAGCGGAGCTTTCTTT. The chain is built from TRBV27 and TRBJ1-1; no definite D call. The germline V gene has CDR1 MNHEY and CDR2 SMNVEV (reference sequence). CDR3 length: 12 amino acids. Trimming stripped 6 bases from V and 10 bases from J, with 15 bases between.

The chain joins TRBV11-3 to TRBJ2-5; D perhaps matches TRBD1 (6 bases). The CDR3 loop spans 15 amino acids. Looked up from germline, CDR1 is SGHNT and CDR2 is YENEEA. Between the trimmed V and J ends, which lost 4 bases and 2 bases, there was a span of 14 bases. CDR3 sequence: CASSSGQTIQETQYF. CDR3 nucleotide sequence: TGTGCCAGCAGCTCCGGACAGACGATACAAGAGACCCAGTACTTC.

This clone came up once. DNA for the CDR3: TGTGCCAGCAGCCAAGATCGCGACAGGGGTACCCAGCATTTT. Encoded protein: CASSQDRDRGTQHF. V and J are TRBV3-1 (or the pseudogene TRBV3-2) and TRBJ1-5; 8 bases line up with TRBD1. This CDR3 is 14 amino acids long. CDR1 and CDR2 from the germline V gene are LGHDT and YNNKEL (reference sequence). The ends lost 0 bases at V and 11 bases at J; junction bases unmatched: 6.

This chain links TRBV27 with TRBJ1-6; D unclear. The CDR3 contains 13 residues. Germline CDR1 MNHEY, CDR2 SMNVEV (reference sequence). Trimming left V 7 bases short and J 0 bases short, with 4 bases between. The CDR3 sequence: CASKSSYNSPLHF. CDR3 in DNA: TGTGCCAGCAAGAGCTCCTATAATTCACCCCTCCACTTT.

The DNA for the CDR3 is TGTGCCAGCAGCTTAGATCCCCCGGTCGGCATTCAGTACTTC. This sequence encodes CASSLDPPVGIQYF. The genes are TRBV11-3 and TRBJ2-4; D gene ambiguous. This CDR3 region has 14 residues. Trimming took off 0 bases at V and 9 bases at J, with 12 bases between the two ends. Germline V lookup: CDR1 SGHNT, CDR2 YENEEA. Filled out from reference TRBV11-3 and TRBJ2-4, the complete variable domain reads EAGVVQSPRYKIIEKKQPVAFWCNPISGHNTLYWYLQNLGQGPELLIRYENEEAVDDSQLPKDRFSAERLKGVDSTLKIQPAELGDSAVYLCASSLDPPVGIQYFGAGTRLSVL.

The rearrangement joins TRBV5-1 to TRBJ2-3, with 14 bases fitting TRBD2. This CDR3 contains 15 residues. Per the germline V gene, CDR1 is SGHRS and CDR2 is YFSETQ. V shed 7 bases, J shed 1 base, and the junction held 2 bases outside the gene matches. CDR3 sequence reads: CASLGLAGGTDTQYF. The CDR3 nucleotides are TGCGCCAGCCTGGGACTAGCGGGGGGCACAGATACGCAGTATTTT.

The chain employs TRBV2 and TRBJ1-4; D unresolved. V dropped 6 bases and J dropped 4 bases, with 12 bases sitting between them. This CDR3 contains 14 residues. Germline V gives CDR1 SNHLY, CDR2 FYNNEI. Here the CDR3 DNA reads TGTGCCAGCAGGCCTGCAAGACTTAATGAAAAACTGTTTTTT. This codes for CASRPARLNEKLFF.

This rearrangement joins TRBV19 to TRBJ1-6; 7 positions match TRBD1. Germline CDR1 is LNHDA and CDR2 is SQIVND (reference sequence). V shed 3 bases and J 6 bases; nucleotides not matched to a gene: 2. CDR3 size: 14 residues. The CDR3 region is CASSMGQPNSPLHF. DNA for the CDR3: TGTGCCAGTAGTATGGGACAGCCTAATTCACCCCTCCACTTT.